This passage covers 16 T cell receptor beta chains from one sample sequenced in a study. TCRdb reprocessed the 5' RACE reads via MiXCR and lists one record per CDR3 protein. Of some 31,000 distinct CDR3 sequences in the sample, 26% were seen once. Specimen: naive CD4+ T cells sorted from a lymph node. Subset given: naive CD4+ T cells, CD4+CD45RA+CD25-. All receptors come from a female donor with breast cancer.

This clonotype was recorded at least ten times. In DNA, the CDR3 is TGTGCCAGCAGTCCCAGTGGGGACACTGAAGCTTTCTTT. This codes for CASSPSGDTEAFF. This chain links TRBV12-3 or TRBV12-4 with TRBJ1-1; D call uncertain. This CDR3 has 13 amino acids. The V end lost 5 bases, the J end lost 3 bases, and 10 bases lay between the germline ends.

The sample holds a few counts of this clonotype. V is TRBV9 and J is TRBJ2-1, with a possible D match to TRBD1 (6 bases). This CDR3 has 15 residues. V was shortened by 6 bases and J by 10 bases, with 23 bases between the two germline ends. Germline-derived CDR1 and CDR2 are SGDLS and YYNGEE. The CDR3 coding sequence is TGTGCCAGCACCTCACCCATAGGGGGTCAACAGGAGCAGTTCTTC. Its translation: CASTSPIGGQQEQFF.

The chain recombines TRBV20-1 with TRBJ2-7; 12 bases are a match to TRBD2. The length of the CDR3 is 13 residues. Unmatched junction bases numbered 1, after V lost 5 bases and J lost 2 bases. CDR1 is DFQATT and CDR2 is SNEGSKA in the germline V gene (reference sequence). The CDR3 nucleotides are TGCAGTGCTCCTAGCGGGAGGGCCTACGAGCAGTACTTC. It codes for CSAPSGRAYEQYF.

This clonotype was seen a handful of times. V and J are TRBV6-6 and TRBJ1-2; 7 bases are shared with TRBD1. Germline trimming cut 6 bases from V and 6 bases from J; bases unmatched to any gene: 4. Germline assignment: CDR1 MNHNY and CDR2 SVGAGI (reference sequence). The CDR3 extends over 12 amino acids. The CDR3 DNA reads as TGTGCCAGCAGAATAGGGGGCAATGGCTACACCTTC. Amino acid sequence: CASRIGGNGYTF.

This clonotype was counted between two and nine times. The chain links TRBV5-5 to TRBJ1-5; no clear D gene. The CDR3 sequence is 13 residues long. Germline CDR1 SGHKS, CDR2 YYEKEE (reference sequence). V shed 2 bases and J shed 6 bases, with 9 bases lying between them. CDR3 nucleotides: TGTGCCAGCAGCTTTATTTATAGTCAGCCCCAGCATTTT. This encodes CASSFIYSQPQHF.

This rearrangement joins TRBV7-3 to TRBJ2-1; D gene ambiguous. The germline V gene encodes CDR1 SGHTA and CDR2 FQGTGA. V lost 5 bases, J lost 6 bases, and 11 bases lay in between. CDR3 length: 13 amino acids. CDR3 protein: CASSPGWGNEQFF. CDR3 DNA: TGTGCCAGCAGCCCTGGATGGGGCAATGAGCAGTTCTTC. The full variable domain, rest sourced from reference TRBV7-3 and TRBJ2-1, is GAGVSQTPSNKVTEKGKYVELRCDPISGHTALYWYRQSLGQGPEFLIYFQGTGAADDSGLPNDRFFAVRPEGSVSTLKIQRTERGDSAVYLCASSPGWGNEQFFGPGTRLTVL.

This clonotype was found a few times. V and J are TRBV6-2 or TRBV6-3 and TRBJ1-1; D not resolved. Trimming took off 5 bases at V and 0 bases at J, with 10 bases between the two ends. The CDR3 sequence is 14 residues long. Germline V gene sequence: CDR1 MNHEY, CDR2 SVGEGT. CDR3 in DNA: TGTGCCAGCAGTCCATCCGGACTGAACACTGAAGCTTTCTTT. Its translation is CASSPSGLNTEAFF.

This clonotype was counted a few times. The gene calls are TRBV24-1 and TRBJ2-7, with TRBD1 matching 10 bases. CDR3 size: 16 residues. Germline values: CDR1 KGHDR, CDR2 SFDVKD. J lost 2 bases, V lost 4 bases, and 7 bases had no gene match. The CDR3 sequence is CATSEPDRGPTYEQYF. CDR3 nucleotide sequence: TGTGCCACCAGTGAGCCTGACAGGGGGCCCACCTACGAGCAGTACTTC.

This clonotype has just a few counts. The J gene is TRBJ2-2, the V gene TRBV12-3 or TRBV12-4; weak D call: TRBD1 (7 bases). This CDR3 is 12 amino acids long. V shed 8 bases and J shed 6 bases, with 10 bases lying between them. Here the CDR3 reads CASSGGSGELFF. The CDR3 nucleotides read TGTGCCAGCTCAGGGGGGTCCGGGGAGCTGTTTTTT.

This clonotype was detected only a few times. The CDR3 reads CASSLMVDEQFF. The CDR3 DNA reads TGTGCCAGCAGCTTAATGGTCGATGAGCAGTTCTTC. V gene TRBV11-2 combines with J gene TRBJ2-1; D not resolved. Trimming cost V 2 bases and J 8 bases, with 7 bases left between them. The CDR3 covers 12 residues. The V gene's germline CDR1 is SGHAT and CDR2 FQNNGV.

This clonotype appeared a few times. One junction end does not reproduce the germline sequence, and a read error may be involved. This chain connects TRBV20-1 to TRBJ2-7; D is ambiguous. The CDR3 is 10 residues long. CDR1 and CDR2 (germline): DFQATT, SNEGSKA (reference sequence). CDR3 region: CSAELEDLHF. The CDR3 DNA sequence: TGCAGTGCGGAACTCGAGGATCTGCACTTC.

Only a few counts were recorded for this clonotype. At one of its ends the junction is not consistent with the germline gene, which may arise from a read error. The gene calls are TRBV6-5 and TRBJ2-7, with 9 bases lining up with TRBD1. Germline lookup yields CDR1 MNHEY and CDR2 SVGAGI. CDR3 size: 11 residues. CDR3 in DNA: TGTGCCAGCAGTTCCGGGACAGGGCCCCACTTC. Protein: CASSSGTGPHF.

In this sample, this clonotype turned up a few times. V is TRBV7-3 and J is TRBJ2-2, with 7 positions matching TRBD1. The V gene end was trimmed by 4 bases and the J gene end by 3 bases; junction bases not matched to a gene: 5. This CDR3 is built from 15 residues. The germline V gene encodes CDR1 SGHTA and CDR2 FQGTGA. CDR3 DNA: TGTGCCAGCAGCTCGTACGGGACAGACACCGGGGAGCTGTTTTTT. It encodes CASSSYGTDTGELFF. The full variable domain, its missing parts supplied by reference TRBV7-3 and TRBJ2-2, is GAGVSQTPSNKVTEKGKYVELRCDPISGHTALYWYRQSLGQGPEFLIYFQGTGAADDSGLPNDRFFAVRPEGSVSTLKIQRTERGDSAVYLCASSSYGTDTGELFFGEGSRLTVL.

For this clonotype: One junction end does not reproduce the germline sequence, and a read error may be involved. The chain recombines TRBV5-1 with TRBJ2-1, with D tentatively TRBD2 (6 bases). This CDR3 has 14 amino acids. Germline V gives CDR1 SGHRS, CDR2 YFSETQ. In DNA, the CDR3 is TGCACCAGCAGCTTGGAACTAGCTCAAGGTGAGCAGTTCTTC. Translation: CTSSLELAQGEQFF. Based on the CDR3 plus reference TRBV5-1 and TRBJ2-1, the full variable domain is KAGVTQTPRYLIKTRGQQVTLSCSPISGHRSVSWYQQTPGQGLQFLFEYFSETQRNKGNFPGRFSGRQFSNSRSEMNVSTLELGDSALYLCTSSLELAQGEQFFGPGTRLTVL.

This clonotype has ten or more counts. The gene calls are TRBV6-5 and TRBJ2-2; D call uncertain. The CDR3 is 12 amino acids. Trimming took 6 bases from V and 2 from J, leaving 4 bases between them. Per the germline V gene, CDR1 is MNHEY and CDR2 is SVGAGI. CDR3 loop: CASRLNTGELFF. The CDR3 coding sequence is TGTGCCAGCAGGTTAAACACCGGGGAGCTGTTTTTT.

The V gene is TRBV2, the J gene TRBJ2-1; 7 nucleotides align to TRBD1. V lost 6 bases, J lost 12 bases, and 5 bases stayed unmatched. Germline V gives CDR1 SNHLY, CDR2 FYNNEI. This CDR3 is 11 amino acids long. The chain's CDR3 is CASSATGRQFF. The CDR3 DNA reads TGTGCCAGCAGCGCGACAGGGAGGCAGTTCTTC.